The present entry profiles one T cell receptor beta chain with its context. This record belongs to a study of control samples from healthy donors and cancer patients. The germline V gene has CDR1 MGHDK and CDR2 SYGVNS. This CDR3 region has 13 residues. Trimming took 6 bases from V and 12 from J, leaving 18 bases between them. The protocol was immunoSEQ multiplex PCR, while the TCRdb copy is restricted to in-frame clones and leaves out a portion. Of 100,000 to 150,000 clones in the sample, roughly 90% were seen once. Sequenced input: PBMCs. The sequence was collected from a man aged 50 or older with head and neck cancer. V is TRBV25-1 and J is TRBJ2-1; D unclear. The CDR3 protein is CASSLMGIWGQFF. In nucleotides, the CDR3 is TGTGCCAGCAGCCTCATGGGTATCTGGGGGCAGTTCTTC.